Each of the 9 T cell receptor beta chains below was sequenced from the same sample in a study of T cells in Graves' hyperthyroidism and ophthalmopathy. TCR beta CDR3 regions were amplified from RNA. HTBI primers drove first-round RT-PCR of the TCR CDR3. TCRdb itself ran the multiplex PCR reads through MiXCR, one entry per CDR3 protein. Among 700,000 or so distinct CDR3 sequences, about 16% were seen once, and the ten largest hold roughly 8%. Sequenced sample: blood. These receptors all stem from a man younger than 35 with Graves' hyperthyroidism.

This clonotype showed up many times. The chain employs TRBV2 and TRBJ1-4; D ambiguous. The CDR3 runs to 13 residues. The germline V and J ends were trimmed by 8 bases and 4 bases, with 11 bases remaining between them. The germline gives CDR1 SNHLY, CDR2 FYNNEI. This CDR3 reads CASCIGYNEKLFF. The CDR3 bases are TGTGCCAGCTGCATCGGTTATAATGAAAAACTGTTTTTT. Together with reference TRBV2 and TRBJ1-4, the CDR3 gives the full variable domain: EPEVTQTPSHQVTQMGQEVILRCVPISNHLYFYWYRQILGQKVEFLVSFYNNEISEKSEIFDDQFSVERPDGSNFTLKIRSTKLEDSAMYFCASCIGYNEKLFFGSGTQLSVL.

This clonotype came up a few times. The V call is TRBV19, the J call TRBJ2-7, with 7 bases that match TRBD1. The CDR3 has 15 amino acids. V lost 3 bases, J lost 2 bases, and 7 bases stayed unmatched. Germline V gene data show CDR1 as LNHDA and CDR2 as SQIVND (reference sequence). The CDR3 bases are TGTGCCAGTAGTATTAGGGCAGGGGGTACCTACGAGCAGTACTTC. Its protein is CASSIRAGGTYEQYF.

V is TRBV20-1 and J is TRBJ2-1, with 13 bases that match TRBD2. Germline-derived CDR1 and CDR2 are DFQATT and SNEGSKA (reference sequence). J lost 7 bases, V lost 5 bases, and 8 bases had no gene match. The CDR3 spans 15 residues. This chain's CDR3 is CSAGLAGVRRNEQFF. Written as DNA, the CDR3 is TGCAGTGCTGGACTAGCGGGAGTTAGACGAAATGAGCAGTTCTTC.

This clonotype has a count of ten or more. This chain uses TRBV29-1 with TRBJ2-7, with 10 bases identical to TRBD1. V lost 7 bases to trimming and J lost 3 bases; unmatched junction nucleotides: 6. Germline-derived CDR1 and CDR2 are SQVTM and ANQGSEA. The CDR3 contains 13 residues. CDR3 DNA: TGCAGCGCTGGACAGGGGGAAATCTACGAGCAGTACTTC. It codes for CSAGQGEIYEQYF.

CDR3: CASRTGRLAYEQYF. CDR3 nucleotides: TGTGCCAGCAGGACCGGACGCCTAGCCTACGAGCAGTACTTC. This rearrangement joins TRBV2 to TRBJ2-7; no reliable D call. CDR1 SNHLY and CDR2 FYNNEI come from the germline V gene. The CDR3 extends over 14 amino acids. The germline V and J ends were trimmed by 6 bases and 2 bases, with 14 bases remaining between them.

This chain uses TRBV2 with TRBJ1-4, with D unclear. Germline V gene data show CDR1 as SNHLY and CDR2 as FYNNEI. The CDR3 totals 14 residues. Trimming pared 5 bases from V and 0 bases from J, leaving 7 bases between. The CDR3 coding sequence is TGTGCCAGCAGTCCCCGGGCAACTAATGAAAAACTGTTTTTT. Amino acid sequence: CASSPRATNEKLFF.

The chain combines TRBV6-2 or TRBV6-3 with TRBJ2-3, with 8 nucleotides matching TRBD1. CDR3 length: 16 residues. The germline CDR1 and CDR2 sequences are MNHEY and SVGEGT. V trimming: 10 bases; J trimming: 4 bases; junction bases outside the gene matches: 16. The CDR3 here is CATLSFGQGISDTQYF. CDR3 sequence (DNA): TGTGCCACCCTCTCTTTCGGACAGGGAATCTCAGATACGCAGTATTTT.

Only a few counts were recorded for this clonotype. CDR3 sequence reads: CASSYTAASTDTQYF. In DNA, the CDR3 is TGTGCCAGCAGTTACACGGCGGCTAGCACAGATACGCAGTATTTT. The V and J genes are TRBV6-2 or TRBV6-3 and TRBJ2-3, with D unclear. The length of the CDR3 is 15 residues. V was pared by 2 bases and J by 0 bases, with 9 bases between. Germline-derived CDR1 and CDR2 are MNHEY and SVGEGT.

The chain has TRBV3-1 and TRBJ1-6; unclear D gene. V was cut by 4 bases and J by 9 bases, with 10 bases left in between. In germline, CDR1 is LGHDT, CDR2 YNNKEL (reference sequence). The CDR3 has 13 amino acids. The CDR3: CASSPQLFSPLHF. DNA of the CDR3: TGTGCCAGCAGCCCTCAGCTTTTTTCACCCCTCCACTTT.